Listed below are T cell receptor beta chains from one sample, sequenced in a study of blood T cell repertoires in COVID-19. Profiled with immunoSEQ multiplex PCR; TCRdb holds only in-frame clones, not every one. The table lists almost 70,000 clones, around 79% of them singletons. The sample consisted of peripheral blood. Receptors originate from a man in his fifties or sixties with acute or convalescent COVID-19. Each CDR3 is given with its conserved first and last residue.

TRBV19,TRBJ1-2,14,CASSIENSRGGYTF
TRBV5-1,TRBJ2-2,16,CASSLWQGVGTGELFF
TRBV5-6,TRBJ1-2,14,CASSLVENRFDYTF
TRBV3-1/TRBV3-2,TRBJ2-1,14,CASSQRQGYNEQFF
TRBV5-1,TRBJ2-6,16,CASTTSRVSGANVLTF
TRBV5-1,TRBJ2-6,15,CASSFMSSGANVLTF
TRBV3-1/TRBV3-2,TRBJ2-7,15,CASSQYQLASYEQYF
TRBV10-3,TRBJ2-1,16,CAISEQRSVEYNEQFF
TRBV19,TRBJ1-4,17,CASSHRTAGYDNEKLFF
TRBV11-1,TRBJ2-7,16,CASSLGPRDRGGEQYF
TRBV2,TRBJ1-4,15,CASSQSGGRNEKLFF
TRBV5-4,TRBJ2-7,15,CASSSGDRGTLKQYF
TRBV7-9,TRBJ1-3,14,CASSSRDSGNTIYF
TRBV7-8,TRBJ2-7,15,CASSDALAGDYEQYF
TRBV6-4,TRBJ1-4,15,CASSKDYRVDEKLFF
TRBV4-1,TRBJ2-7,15,CASSQDGTGRNEQYF
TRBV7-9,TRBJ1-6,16,CASSLATGFYNSPLHF
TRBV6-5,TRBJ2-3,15,CASSYSGGSADTQYF